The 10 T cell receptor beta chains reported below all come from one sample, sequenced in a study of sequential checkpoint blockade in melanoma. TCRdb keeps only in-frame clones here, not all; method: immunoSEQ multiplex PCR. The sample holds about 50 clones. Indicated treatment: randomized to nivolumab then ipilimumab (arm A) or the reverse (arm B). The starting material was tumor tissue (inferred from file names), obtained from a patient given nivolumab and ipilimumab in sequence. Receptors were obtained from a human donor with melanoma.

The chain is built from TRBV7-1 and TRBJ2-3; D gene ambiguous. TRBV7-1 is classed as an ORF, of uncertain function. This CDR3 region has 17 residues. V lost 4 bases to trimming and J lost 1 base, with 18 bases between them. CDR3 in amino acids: CASSLAVVALGTDTQYF. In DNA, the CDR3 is TGTGCCAGCAGCTTAGCCGTAGTAGCTTTGGGCACAGATACGCAGTATTTT.

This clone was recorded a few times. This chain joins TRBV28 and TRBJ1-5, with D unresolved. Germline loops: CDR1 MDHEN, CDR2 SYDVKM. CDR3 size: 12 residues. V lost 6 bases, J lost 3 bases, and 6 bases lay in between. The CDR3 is CASSFPNQPQHF. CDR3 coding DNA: TGTGCCAGCAGCTTCCCCAATCAGCCCCAGCATTTT.

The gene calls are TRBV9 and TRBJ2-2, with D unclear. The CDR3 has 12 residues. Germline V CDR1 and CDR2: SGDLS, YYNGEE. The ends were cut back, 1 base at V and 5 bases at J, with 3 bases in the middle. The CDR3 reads CASSVTTGELFF. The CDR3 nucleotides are TGTGCCAGCAGCGTAACAACCGGGGAGCTGTTTTTT.

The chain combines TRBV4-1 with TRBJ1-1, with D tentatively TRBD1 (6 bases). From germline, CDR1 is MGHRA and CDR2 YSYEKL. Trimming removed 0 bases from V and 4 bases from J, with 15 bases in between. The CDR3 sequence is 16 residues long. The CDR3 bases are TGCGCCAGCAGCCAAGATATCGGGGGCACGGGCACTGAAGCTTTCTTT. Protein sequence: CASSQDIGGTGTEAFF.

In nucleotides, the CDR3 is TGTGCCAGTTCTTATAGCAATCAGCCCCAGCATTTT. Protein product: CASSYSNQPQHF. The chain is built from TRBV19 and TRBJ1-5; D unresolved. Trimming removed 8 bases from V and 0 bases from J, with 5 bases in between. The length of the CDR3 is 12 residues. Germline assignment: CDR1 LNHDA and CDR2 SQIVND (reference sequence).

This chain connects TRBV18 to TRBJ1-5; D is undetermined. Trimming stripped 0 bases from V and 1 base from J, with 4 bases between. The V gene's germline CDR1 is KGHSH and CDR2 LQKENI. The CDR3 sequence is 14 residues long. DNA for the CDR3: TGTGCCAGCTCACCACCCGCAAGCAATCAGCCCCAGCATTTT. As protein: CASSPPASNQPQHF.

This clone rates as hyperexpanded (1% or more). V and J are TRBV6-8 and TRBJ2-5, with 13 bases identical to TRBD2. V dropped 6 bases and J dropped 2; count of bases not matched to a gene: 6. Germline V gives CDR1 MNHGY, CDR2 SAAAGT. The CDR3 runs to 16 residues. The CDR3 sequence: CASRLGTSGEQETQYF. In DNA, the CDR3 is TGTGCCAGCAGGCTTGGGACTAGCGGGGAGCAAGAGACCCAGTACTTC.

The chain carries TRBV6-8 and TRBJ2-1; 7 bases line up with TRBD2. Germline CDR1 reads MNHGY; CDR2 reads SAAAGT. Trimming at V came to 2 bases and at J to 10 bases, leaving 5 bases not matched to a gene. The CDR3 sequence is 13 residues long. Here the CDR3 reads CASSYVLTSEQFF. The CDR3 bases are TGTGCCAGCAGTTACGTCCTGACTAGCGAGCAGTTCTTC.

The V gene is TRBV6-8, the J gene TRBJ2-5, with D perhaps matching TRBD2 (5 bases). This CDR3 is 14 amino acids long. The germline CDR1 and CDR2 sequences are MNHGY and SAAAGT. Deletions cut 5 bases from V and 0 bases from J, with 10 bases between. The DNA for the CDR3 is TGTGCCAGCAGTGGAACTAGGTACCAAGAGACCCAGTACTTC. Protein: CASSGTRYQETQYF.

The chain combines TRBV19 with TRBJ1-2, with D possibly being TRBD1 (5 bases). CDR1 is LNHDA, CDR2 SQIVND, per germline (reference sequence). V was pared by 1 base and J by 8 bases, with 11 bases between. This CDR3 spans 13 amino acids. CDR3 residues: CASSIVGTLGYTF. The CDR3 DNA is TGTGCCAGTAGTATAGTAGGGACGCTCGGCTACACCTTC.